This TCR beta chain was captured in a study of T cell responses to AZD1222 COVID-19 vaccine. Study-wide points: Donors in the cohort were predominantly white British and more often female, and clonal diversity was possibly underestimated.

Trimming removed 5 bases from V and 2 bases from J, with 13 bases in between. The CDR3 is 14 amino acids. Germline V gene lookup returns CDR1 LNHDA and CDR2 SQIVND (reference sequence). A word on this clone: Antigen specificity is unknown.

Repertoires were generated with immunoSEQ multiplex PCR, while TCRdb's copy carries only in-frame clones and drops some. The sample yields about 170,000 clones, over 90% seen once. The material sequenced was peripheral blood, taken on day 0 of AZD1222 vaccination. The chain uses TRBV19 and TRBJ2-7; TRBD1 is a possible D gene (6 bases). This receptor was obtained from an adult in good health. The CDR3 region has the DNA TGTGCCAGTAGTCCCCGGACAGCCACCTACGAGCAGTACTTC. Its translation: CASSPRTATYEQYF. Looking up the rest from reference TRBV19 and TRBJ2-7 gives the full variable domain: DGGITQSPKYLFRKEGQNVTLSCEQNLNHDAMYWYRQDPGQGLRLIYYSQIVNDFQKGDIAEGYSVSREKKESFPLTVTSAQKNPTAFYLCASSPRTATYEQYFGPGTRLTVT.